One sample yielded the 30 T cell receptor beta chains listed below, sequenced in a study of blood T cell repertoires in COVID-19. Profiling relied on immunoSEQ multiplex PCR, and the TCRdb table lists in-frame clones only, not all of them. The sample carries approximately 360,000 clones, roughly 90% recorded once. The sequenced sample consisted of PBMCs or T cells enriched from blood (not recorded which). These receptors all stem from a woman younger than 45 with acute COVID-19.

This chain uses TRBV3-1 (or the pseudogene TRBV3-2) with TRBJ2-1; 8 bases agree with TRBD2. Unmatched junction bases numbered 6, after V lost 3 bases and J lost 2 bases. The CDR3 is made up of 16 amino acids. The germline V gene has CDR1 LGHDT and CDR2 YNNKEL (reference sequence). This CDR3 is CASSHLAGGTYNEQFF. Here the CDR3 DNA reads TGTGCCAGCAGCCATCTGGCGGGGGGAACCTACAATGAGCAGTTCTTC.

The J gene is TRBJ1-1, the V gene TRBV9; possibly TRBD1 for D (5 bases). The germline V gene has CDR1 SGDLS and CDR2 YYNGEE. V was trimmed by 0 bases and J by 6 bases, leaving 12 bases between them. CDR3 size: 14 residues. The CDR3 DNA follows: TGTGCCAGCAGCGTAGGCCAGGGAGGCGCTGAAGCTTTCTTT. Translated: CASSVGQGGAEAFF.

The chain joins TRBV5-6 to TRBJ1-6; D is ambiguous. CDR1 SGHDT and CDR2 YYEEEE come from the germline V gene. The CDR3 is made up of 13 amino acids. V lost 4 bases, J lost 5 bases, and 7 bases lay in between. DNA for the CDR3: TGTGCCAGCAGCCCACAAGATAATTCACCCCTCCACTTT. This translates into CASSPQDNSPLHF.

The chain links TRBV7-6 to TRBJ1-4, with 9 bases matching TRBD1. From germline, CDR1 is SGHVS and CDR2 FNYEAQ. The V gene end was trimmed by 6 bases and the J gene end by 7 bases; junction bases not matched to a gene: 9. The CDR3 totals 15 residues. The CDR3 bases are TGTGCCAGCAGGGGAGATACAGGGGGCGGTGAAAAACTGTTTTTT. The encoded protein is CASRGDTGGGEKLFF.

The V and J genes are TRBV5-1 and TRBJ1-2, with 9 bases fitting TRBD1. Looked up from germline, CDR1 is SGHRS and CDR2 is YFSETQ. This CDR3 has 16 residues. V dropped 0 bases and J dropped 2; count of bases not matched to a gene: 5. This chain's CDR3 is CASSLAGQGDNYGYTF. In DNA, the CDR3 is TGCGCCAGCAGCTTGGCGGGACAGGGCGACAACTATGGCTACACCTTC.

CDR3 bases: TGTGCCAGCAGCGGCACAGGGCCGCAGTATTTT. Translated: CASSGTGPQYF. The V call is TRBV7-6, the J call TRBJ2-3, with D possibly matching TRBD1 (6 bases). The length of the CDR3 is 11 residues. Germline loops: CDR1 SGHVS, CDR2 FNYEAQ. V gave up 5 bases and J gave up 10 bases, with 10 bases separating them.

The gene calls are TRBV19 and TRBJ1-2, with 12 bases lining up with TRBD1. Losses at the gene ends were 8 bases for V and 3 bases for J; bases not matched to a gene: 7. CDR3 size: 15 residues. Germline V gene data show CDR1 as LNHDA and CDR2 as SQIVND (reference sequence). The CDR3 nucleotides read TGTGCCAGTGCAGGGGGGACAGGGGGCTACTATGGCTACACCTTC. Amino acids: CASAGGTGGYYGYTF.

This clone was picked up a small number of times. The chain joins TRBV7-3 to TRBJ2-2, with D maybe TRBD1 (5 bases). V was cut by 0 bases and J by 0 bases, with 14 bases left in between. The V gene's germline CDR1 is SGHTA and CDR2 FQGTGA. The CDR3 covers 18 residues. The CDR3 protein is CASSLTLWGRANTGELFF. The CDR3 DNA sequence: TGTGCCAGCAGCTTAACGTTATGGGGCAGGGCGAACACCGGGGAGCTGTTTTTT.

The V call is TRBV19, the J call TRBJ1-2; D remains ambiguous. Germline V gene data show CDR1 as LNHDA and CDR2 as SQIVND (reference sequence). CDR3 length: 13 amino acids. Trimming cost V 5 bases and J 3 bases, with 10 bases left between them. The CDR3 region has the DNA TGTGCCAGTAGTCCAGACACCTACTATGGCTACACCTTC. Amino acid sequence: CASSPDTYYGYTF.

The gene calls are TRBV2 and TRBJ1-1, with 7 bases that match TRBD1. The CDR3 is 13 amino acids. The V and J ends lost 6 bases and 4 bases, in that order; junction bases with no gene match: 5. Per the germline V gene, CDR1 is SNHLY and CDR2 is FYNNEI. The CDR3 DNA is TGTGCCAGCAGCCCTCGACAGGGCACTGAAGCTTTCTTT. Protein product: CASSPRQGTEAFF.

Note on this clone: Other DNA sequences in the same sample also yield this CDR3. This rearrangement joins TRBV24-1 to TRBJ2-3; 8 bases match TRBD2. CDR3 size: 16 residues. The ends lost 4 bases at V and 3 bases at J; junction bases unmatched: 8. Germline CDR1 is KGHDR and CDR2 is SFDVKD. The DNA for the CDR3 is TGTGCCACCAGTGACCCTACGGGGGGGCGGACAGATACGCAGTATTTT. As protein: CATSDPTGGRTDTQYF.

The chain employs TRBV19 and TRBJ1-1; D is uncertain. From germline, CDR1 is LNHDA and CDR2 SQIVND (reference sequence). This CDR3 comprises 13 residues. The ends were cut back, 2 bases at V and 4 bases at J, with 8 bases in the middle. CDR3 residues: CASSISGFTEAFF. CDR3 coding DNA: TGTGCCAGTAGTATATCGGGGTTCACTGAAGCTTTCTTT.

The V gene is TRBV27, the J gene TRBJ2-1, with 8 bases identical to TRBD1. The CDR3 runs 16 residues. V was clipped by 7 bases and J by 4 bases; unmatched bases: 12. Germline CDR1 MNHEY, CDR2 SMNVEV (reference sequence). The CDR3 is CASTQGGSRLYNEQFF. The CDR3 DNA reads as TGTGCCAGCACACAGGGGGGTTCCCGACTTTACAATGAGCAGTTCTTC.

The CDR3 DNA follows: TGCGCCAGCAGCCAAGAATTAGGGGGGGGGTACAATGAGCAGTTCTTC. Translated: CASSQELGGGYNEQFF. The genes are TRBV4-3 and TRBJ2-1, with a tentative D call TRBD2 (7 bases). CDR1 is LGHNA, CDR2 YSLEER, per germline. The CDR3 is made up of 16 amino acids. V lost 0 bases and J 4 bases, leaving 13 bases between the germline ends.

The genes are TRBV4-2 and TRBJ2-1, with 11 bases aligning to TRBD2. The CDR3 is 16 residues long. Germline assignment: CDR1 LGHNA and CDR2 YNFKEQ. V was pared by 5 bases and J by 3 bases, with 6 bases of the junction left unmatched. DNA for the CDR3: TGTGCCAGCAGCTTACCGGGACTAGCGGACTACAATGAGCAGTTCTTC. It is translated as CASSLPGLADYNEQFF.

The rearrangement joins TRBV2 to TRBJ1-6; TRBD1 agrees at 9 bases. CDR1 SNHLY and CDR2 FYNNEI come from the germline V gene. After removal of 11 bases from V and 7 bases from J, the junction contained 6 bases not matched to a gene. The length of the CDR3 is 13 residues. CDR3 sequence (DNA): TGTGCCGTCCGGGACAGGGAAAATTCACCCCTCCACTTT. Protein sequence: CAVRDRENSPLHF. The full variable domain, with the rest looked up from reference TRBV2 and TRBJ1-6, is EPEVTQTPSHQVTQMGQEVILRCVPISNHLYFYWYRQILGQKVEFLVSFYNNEISEKSEIFDDQFSVERPDGSNFTLKIRSTKLEDSAMYFCAVRDRENSPLHFGNGTRLTVT.

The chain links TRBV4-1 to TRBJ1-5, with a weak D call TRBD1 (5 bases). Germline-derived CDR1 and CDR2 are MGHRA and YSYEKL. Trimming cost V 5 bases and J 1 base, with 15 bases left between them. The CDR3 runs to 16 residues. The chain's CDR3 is CASSTGTASSNQPQHF. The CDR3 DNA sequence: TGCGCCAGCAGCACCGGGACTGCGTCCAGCAATCAGCCCCAGCATTTT.

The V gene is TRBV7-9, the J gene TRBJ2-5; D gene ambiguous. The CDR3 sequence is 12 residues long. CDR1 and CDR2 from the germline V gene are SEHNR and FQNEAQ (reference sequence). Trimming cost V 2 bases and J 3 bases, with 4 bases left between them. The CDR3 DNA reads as TGTGCCAGCAGCTTAAGCGAAGAGACCCAGTACTTC. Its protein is CASSLSEETQYF. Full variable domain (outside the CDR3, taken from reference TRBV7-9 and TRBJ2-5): DTGVSQNPRHKITKRGQNVTFRCDPISEHNRLYWYRQTLGQGPEFLTYFQNEAQLEKSRLLSDRFSAERPKGSFSTLEIQRTEQGDSAMYLCASSLSEETQYFGPGTRLLVL.

The CDR3 is CASTDRAVGNTIYF. The CDR3 nucleotides read TGTGCCAGCACCGACAGGGCTGTGGGAAACACCATATATTTT. The rearrangement links TRBV2 to TRBJ1-3, with 7 bases identical to TRBD1. V was pared by 7 bases and J by 4 bases, with 7 bases of the junction left unmatched. The length of the CDR3 is 14 residues. Germline V gene lookup returns CDR1 SNHLY and CDR2 FYNNEI.

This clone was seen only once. CDR3 coding DNA: TGTGCCAGCAGTCCTCGGGACAGGCCGAACACTGAAGCTTTCTTT. As protein: CASSPRDRPNTEAFF. The chain is built from TRBV28 and TRBJ1-1; 8 nucleotides agree with TRBD1. Germline-derived CDR1 and CDR2 are MDHEN and SYDVKM. The CDR3 contains 15 residues. V lost 5 bases to trimming and J lost 1 base; unmatched junction nucleotides: 6.

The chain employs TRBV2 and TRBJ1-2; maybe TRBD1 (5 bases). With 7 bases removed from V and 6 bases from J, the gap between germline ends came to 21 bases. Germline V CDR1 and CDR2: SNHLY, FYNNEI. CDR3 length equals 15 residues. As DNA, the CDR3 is TGTGCCAGCACCACGTGGGGACTCGGGGGGAATGGCTACACCTTC. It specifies CASTTWGLGGNGYTF. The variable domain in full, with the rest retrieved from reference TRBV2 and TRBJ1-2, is EPEVTQTPSHQVTQMGQEVILRCVPISNHLYFYWYRQILGQKVEFLVSFYNNEISEKSEIFDDQFSVERPDGSNFTLKIRSTKLEDSAMYFCASTTWGLGGNGYTFGSGTRLTVV.

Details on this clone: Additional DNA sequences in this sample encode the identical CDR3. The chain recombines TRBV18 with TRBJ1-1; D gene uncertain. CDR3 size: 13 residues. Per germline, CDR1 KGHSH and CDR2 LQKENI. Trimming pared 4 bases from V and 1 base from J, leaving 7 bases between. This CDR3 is CASSLDSNTEAFF. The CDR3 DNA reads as TGTGCCAGCTCACTCGACTCGAACACTGAAGCTTTCTTT.

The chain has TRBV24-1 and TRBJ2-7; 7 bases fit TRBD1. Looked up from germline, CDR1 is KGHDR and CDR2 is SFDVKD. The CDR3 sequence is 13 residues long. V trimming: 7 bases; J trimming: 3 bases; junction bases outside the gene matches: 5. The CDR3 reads CATRGDRDYEQYF. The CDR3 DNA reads TGTGCCACCAGAGGAGACAGGGACTACGAGCAGTACTTC.

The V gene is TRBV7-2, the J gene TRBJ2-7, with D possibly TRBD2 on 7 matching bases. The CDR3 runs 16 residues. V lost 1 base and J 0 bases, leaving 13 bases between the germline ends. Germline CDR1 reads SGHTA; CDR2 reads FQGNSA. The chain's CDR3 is CASSLGGRGLSYEQYF. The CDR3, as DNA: TGTGCCAGCAGCTTAGGGGGGCGGGGGCTCTCCTACGAGCAGTACTTC. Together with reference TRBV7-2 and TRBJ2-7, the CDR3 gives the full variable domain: GAGVSQSPSNKVTEKGKDVELRCDPISGHTALYWYRQSLGQGLEFLIYFQGNSAPDKSGLPSDRFSAERTGGSVSTLTIQRTQQEDSAVYLCASSLGGRGLSYEQYFGPGTRLTVT.

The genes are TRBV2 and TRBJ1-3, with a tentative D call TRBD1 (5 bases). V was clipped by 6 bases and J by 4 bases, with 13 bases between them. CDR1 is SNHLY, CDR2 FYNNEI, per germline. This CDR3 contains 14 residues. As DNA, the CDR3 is TGTGCCAGCAGCGCCAAGGGGTCGGGAAACACCATATATTTT. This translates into CASSAKGSGNTIYF. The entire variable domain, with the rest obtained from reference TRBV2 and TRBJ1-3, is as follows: EPEVTQTPSHQVTQMGQEVILRCVPISNHLYFYWYRQILGQKVEFLVSFYNNEISEKSEIFDDQFSVERPDGSNFTLKIRSTKLEDSAMYFCASSAKGSGNTIYFGEGSWLTVV.

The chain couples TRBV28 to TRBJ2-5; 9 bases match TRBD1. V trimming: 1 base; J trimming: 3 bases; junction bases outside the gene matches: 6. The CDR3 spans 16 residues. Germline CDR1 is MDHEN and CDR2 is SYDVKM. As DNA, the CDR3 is TGTGCCAGCAGTTTATTACCGGGACAGGGAGAAGAGACCCAGTACTTC. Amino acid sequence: CASSLLPGQGEETQYF.

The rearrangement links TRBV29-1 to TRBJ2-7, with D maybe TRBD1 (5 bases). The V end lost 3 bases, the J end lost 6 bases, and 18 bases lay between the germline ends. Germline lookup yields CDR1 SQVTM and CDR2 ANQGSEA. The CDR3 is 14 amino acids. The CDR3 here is CSVERLQGKVEQYF. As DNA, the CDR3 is TGCAGCGTTGAGAGACTCCAGGGTAAGGTCGAGCAGTACTTC.

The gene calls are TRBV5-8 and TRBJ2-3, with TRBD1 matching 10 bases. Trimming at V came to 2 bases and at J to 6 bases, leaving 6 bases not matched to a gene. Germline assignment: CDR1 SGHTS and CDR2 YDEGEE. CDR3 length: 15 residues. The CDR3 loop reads CASSFKDRGYDTQYF. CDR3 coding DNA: TGTGCCAGCAGCTTCAAGGACAGGGGGTACGATACGCAGTATTTT.

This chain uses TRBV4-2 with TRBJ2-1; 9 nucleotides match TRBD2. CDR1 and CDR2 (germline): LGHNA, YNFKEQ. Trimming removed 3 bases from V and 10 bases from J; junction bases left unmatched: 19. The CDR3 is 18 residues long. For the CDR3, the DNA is TGTGCCAGCAGCCATAGACTGCTAGGGCGGGGGGGCCAGTGGGAGCAGTTCTTC. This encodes CASSHRLLGRGGQWEQFF.

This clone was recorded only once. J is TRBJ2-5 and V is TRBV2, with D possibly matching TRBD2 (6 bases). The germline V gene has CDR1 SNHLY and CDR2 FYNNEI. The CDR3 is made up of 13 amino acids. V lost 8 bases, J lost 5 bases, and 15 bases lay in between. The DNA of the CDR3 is TGTGCCAGCCGGAGGGACCTCGAGGAGACCCAGTACTTC. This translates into CASRRDLEETQYF.